The TCR beta chain described here comes from a study of cytomegalovirus exposure and HLA in healthy donors. General study points: Being productive about 87% or about 30% of the time was typical of most TCR beta V segments in an earlier analysis. It was around 160 TCR beta chains that were listed as cytomegalovirus-associated.

Points on this clone: Antigen unknown.

Use of 60 Vbeta and 13 Jbeta primers characterized the PCR. The authors' processing: The count from a later analysis was some 83 million unique TCR beta chains, roughly 11 million of them shared. The assay was immunoSEQ multiplex PCR, and TCRdb's table has in-frame clones only and misses some. The V and J calls and clone size come from that table; D and trimming were worked out from the DNA. The sample contains 110,000 to 150,000 clones, 70% to 80% of which appear only once. Among the donors, all were healthy bone marrow donors. The receptor was derived from an older woman in good health and CMV-seropositive. Material for sequencing was PBMCs.

Here the CDR3 reads CASSPKSGNQPQHF. The CDR3 DNA follows: TGTGCCAGCAGCCCAAAATCGGGGAATCAGCCCCAGCATTTT. The rearrangement uses TRBV7-2 and TRBJ1-5; D is unclear. With 5 bases removed from V and 4 bases from J, the gap between germline ends came to 12 bases. Germline V gene data show CDR1 as SGHTA and CDR2 as FQGNSA. This CDR3 is 14 amino acids long.